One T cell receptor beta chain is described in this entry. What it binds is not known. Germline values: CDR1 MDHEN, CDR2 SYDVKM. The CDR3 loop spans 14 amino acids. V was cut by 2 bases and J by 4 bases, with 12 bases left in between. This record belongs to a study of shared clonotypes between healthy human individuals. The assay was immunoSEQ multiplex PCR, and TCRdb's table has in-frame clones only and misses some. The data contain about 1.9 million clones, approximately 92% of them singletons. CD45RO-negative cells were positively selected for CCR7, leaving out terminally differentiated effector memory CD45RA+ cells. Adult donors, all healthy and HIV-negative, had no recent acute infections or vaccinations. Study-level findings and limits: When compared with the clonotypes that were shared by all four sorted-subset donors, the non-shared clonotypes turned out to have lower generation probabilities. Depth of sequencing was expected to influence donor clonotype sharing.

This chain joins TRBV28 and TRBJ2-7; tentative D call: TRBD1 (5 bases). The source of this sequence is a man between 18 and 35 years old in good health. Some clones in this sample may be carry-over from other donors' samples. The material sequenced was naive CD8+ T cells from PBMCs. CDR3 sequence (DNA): TGTGCCAGCAGTTTACAGGGTTCTGAGTACGAGCAGTACTTC. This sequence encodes CASSLQGSEYEQYF.